Presented here are 20 T cell receptor beta chains from one specimen sequenced in a study of cytomegalovirus exposure and HLA in healthy donors. Vbeta (60) and Jbeta (13) primers were used in the PCR. Clones were read by immunoSEQ multiplex PCR, and TCRdb kept only the in-frame ones, dropping some. The profile covers 65,000 to 90,000 clones, with 72% appearing a single time and 12% taken by the ten largest. The sample comprised PBMCs. The receptors were gathered from a woman in her thirties or forties in good health and CMV-seropositive.

This chain connects TRBV10-3 to TRBJ2-3; the D gene is possibly TRBD2 (7 bases). From germline, CDR1 is ENHRY and CDR2 SYGVKD. Trimming removed 3 bases from V and 4 bases from J, with 17 bases in between. This CDR3 is built from 16 residues. The CDR3 sequence is CAISDSRGASSDTQYF. As DNA, the CDR3 is TGTGCCATCAGTGATAGTCGGGGGGCCTCGTCAGATACGCAGTATTTT.

The chain couples TRBV10-1 to TRBJ2-5; possible D gene TRBD2, 6 bases. CDR1 is WNHNN and CDR2 is SYGVQD in the germline V gene (reference sequence). Trimming pared 2 bases from V and 5 bases from J, leaving 18 bases between. CDR3 length: 16 amino acids. The CDR3 region is CASSEPGGPHGETQYF. The CDR3 DNA sequence: TGCGCCAGCAGTGAGCCCGGGGGTCCCCACGGGGAGACCCAGTACTTC.

The V and J genes are TRBV5-3 and TRBJ2-4, with D uncertain. TRBV5-3 is noted as an ORF with a role that remains uncertain. V lost 1 base and J 0 bases, leaving 8 bases between the germline ends. CDR3 length: 15 amino acids. DNA for the CDR3: TGTGCCAGAAGCTTGTTAGATAAAGCCAAAAACATTCAGTACTTC. Residues: CARSLLDKAKNIQYF.

The CDR3, as DNA: TGTGCCAGCTCACGTAGCGGGGGCCAAGAGACCCAGTACTTC. Its translation: CASSRSGGQETQYF. The J gene is TRBJ2-5, the V gene TRBV18; 9 bases align to TRBD2. V trimming: 4 bases; J trimming: 1 base; junction bases outside the gene matches: 1. The CDR3 extends over 14 amino acids. Germline CDR1 reads KGHSH; CDR2 reads LQKENI.

This chain links TRBV10-3 with TRBJ1-3; a weak D match, TRBD1 (5 bases). Trimming removed 11 bases from V and 0 bases from J, with 26 bases in between. The germline CDR1 and CDR2 sequences are ENHRY and SYGVKD. The CDR3 extends over 18 amino acids. CDR3 in DNA: TGTGCCGGGGCGGGGCCAGGGCGAACCTTTAGCTCTGGAAACACCATATATTTT. Protein: CAGAGPGRTFSSGNTIYF.

The V and J genes are TRBV2 and TRBJ1-1; D unclear. The CDR3 totals 13 residues. V gave up 7 bases and J gave up 5 bases, with 14 bases separating them. Germline V gene sequence: CDR1 SNHLY, CDR2 FYNNEI. In nucleotides, the CDR3 is TGTGCCAGCACGGACGCCTGGAGGACTGAAGCTTTCTTT. Its translation is CASTDAWRTEAFF.

The gene calls are TRBV5-4 and TRBJ2-5; 11 positions match TRBD2. CDR3 length equals 15 residues. Unmatched junction bases numbered 4, after V lost 0 bases and J lost 6 bases. Germline V gene sequence: CDR1 SGHNT, CDR2 YYREEE (reference sequence). The CDR3 loop reads CASSLAGLAGQTQYF. CDR3 bases: TGTGCCAGCAGCTTGGCCGGACTAGCGGGCCAGACCCAGTACTTC.

DNA for the CDR3: TGTGCCAGCAGCTCCGGGCGGGTGACGTTCTATGGCTACACCTTC. Translating it yields CASSSGRVTFYGYTF. The chain couples TRBV6-6 to TRBJ1-2; D is unclear. The CDR3 contains 15 residues. Germline CDR1 reads MNHNY; CDR2 reads SVGAGI (reference sequence). Trimming removed 6 bases from V and 4 bases from J, with 18 bases in between.

V is TRBV10-3 and J is TRBJ1-1; D is uncertain. The V gene's germline CDR1 is ENHRY and CDR2 SYGVKD. The CDR3 has 13 amino acids. The V and J ends lost 4 bases and 6 bases respectively, with 12 bases between them. This CDR3 reads CAISARGNAEAFF. The CDR3 coding sequence is TGTGCCATCAGTGCGAGAGGAAACGCTGAAGCTTTCTTT.

The rearrangement uses TRBV5-1 and TRBJ1-1; no definite D call. The CDR3 is made up of 14 amino acids. V was trimmed by 1 base and J by 4 bases, leaving 11 bases between them. Germline CDR1 reads SGHRS; CDR2 reads YFSETQ. The CDR3 DNA sequence: TGCGCCAGCAGCTTGTATCCGGGTAGCACTGAAGCTTTCTTT. Protein product: CASSLYPGSTEAFF.

This rearrangement joins TRBV2 to TRBJ1-2; no definite D call. This CDR3 region has 14 residues. Per the germline V gene, CDR1 is SNHLY and CDR2 is FYNNEI. CDR3 bases: TGTGCGACCCTATCGGGAGAAACTAACTATGGCTACACCTTC. This encodes CATLSGETNYGYTF.

The chain has TRBV5-4 and TRBJ2-2; TRBD1 matches at 9 bases. The CDR3 contains 16 residues. Germline assignment: CDR1 SGHNT and CDR2 YYREEE (reference sequence). The V and J ends lost 4 bases and 4 bases, in that order; junction bases with no gene match: 8. CDR3 loop: CASSASTGGGTGELFF. The CDR3 DNA reads as TGTGCCAGCAGCGCCTCGACAGGGGGGGGCACCGGGGAGCTGTTTTTT.

This clone was counted only a few times. The chain couples TRBV5-4 to TRBJ2-1; 10 nucleotides line up with TRBD2. Per germline, CDR1 SGHNT and CDR2 YYREEE (reference sequence). CDR3 length: 17 amino acids. V lost 0 bases and J lost 1; bases outside the gene matches: 4. Here the CDR3 DNA reads TGTGCCAGCAGCTTGGGTAGCGGGGGGTTATCCTACAATGAGCAGTTCTTC. Its translation is CASSLGSGGLSYNEQFF. Full variable domain (missing parts from reference TRBV5-4 and TRBJ2-1): ETGVTQSPTHLIKTRGQQVTLRCSSQSGHNTVSWYQQALGQGPQFIFQYYREEENGRGNFPPRFSGLQFPNYSSELNVNALELDDSALYLCASSLGSGGLSYNEQFFGPGTRLTVL.

The chain is built from TRBV11-2 and TRBJ1-1, with D unclear. The V gene lost 1 base and the J gene lost 4 bases, with 10 bases spanning the gap. Germline V CDR1 and CDR2: SGHAT, FQNNGV. This CDR3 has 14 amino acids. The CDR3 DNA sequence: TGTGCCAGCAGCTTAGTAAGGTCGGGCACTGAAGCTTTCTTT. Translation gives CASSLVRSGTEAFF.

This chain uses TRBV5-6 with TRBJ2-7; unclear D gene. This CDR3 has 13 amino acids. Germline lookup yields CDR1 SGHDT and CDR2 YYEEEE. V was clipped by 3 bases and J by 0 bases, with 7 bases between them. CDR3 DNA: TGTGCCAGCAGCTCTTACGGCTCCTACGAGCAGTACTTC. Its protein product is CASSSYGSYEQYF.

V and J are TRBV4-1 and TRBJ1-2; 8 positions match TRBD1. V lost 4 bases, J lost 4 bases, and 11 bases stayed unmatched. The CDR3 runs to 16 residues. CDR1 MGHRA and CDR2 YSYEKL come from the germline V gene. The CDR3: CASSRPTGTGSYGYTF. In DNA, the CDR3 is TGCGCCAGCAGCCGCCCCACCGGGACAGGTTCCTATGGCTACACCTTC.

This clone was seen only once. This chain links TRBV27 with TRBJ1-2; no definite D call. V lost 1 base, J lost 4 bases, and 13 bases lay in between. The CDR3 runs to 15 residues. In germline, CDR1 is MNHEY, CDR2 SMNVEV (reference sequence). The CDR3 DNA reads as TGTGCCAGCAGTTTATTCTGGGGAGGAGGCTATGGCTACACCTTC. Protein sequence: CASSLFWGGGYGYTF.

This chain joins TRBV6-4 and TRBJ2-1; 8 positions agree with TRBD1. V was pared by 3 bases and J by 9 bases, with 4 bases of the junction left unmatched. Germline CDR1 reads MRHNA; CDR2 reads SNTAGT. The CDR3 has 13 residues. The CDR3 region is CASSEDRGGEQFF. CDR3 DNA sequence: TGTGCCAGCAGTGAAGACAGGGGAGGTGAGCAGTTCTTC.

Written as DNA, the CDR3 is TGTGCCAGCAGTTGGCCCCGGGGACTCGGAATCGAGCAGTACTTC. Protein: CASSWPRGLGIEQYF. This chain connects TRBV2 to TRBJ2-7; weak D call: TRBD2 (6 bases). The CDR3 totals 15 residues. The germline V and J ends were trimmed by 5 bases and 6 bases, with 20 bases remaining between them. Germline V gene lookup returns CDR1 SNHLY and CDR2 FYNNEI.

In this sample, this clone turned up once. The chain has TRBV7-7 and TRBJ2-2; D not certain. Trimming pared 5 bases from V and 6 bases from J, leaving 10 bases between. The length of the CDR3 is 13 residues. Germline CDR1 reads SSHAT; CDR2 reads FNYEAQ (reference sequence). Written as DNA, the CDR3 is TGTGCCAGCAGCACTACCCCCGCCGGGGAGCTGTTTTTT. Translation gives CASSTTPAGELFF.